What follows are 30 T cell receptor beta chains derived from one specimen sequenced in a study of OX40 agonist ivuxolimab in advanced cancers. The method was immunoSEQ multiplex PCR; TCRdb's version includes in-frame clones alone and lacks a portion of them. The data hold fewer than 25,000 clones, with around 85% observed a single time. The material was CD4+ or CD8+ T cells sorted from blood, obtained in a trial of the OX40 agonist ivuxolimab. The receptors here all came from an adult with an advanced solid tumor such as melanoma, head and neck, liver or kidney cancer.

V gene TRBV7-9 combines with J gene TRBJ2-7, with 12 nucleotides matching TRBD1. The V gene's germline CDR1 is SEHNR and CDR2 FQNEAQ (reference sequence). The V and J ends lost 6 bases and 6 bases, in that order; junction bases with no gene match: 9. The CDR3 contains 15 residues. The CDR3 protein is CASSNPRDRGPEQYF. CDR3 nucleotides: TGTGCCAGCAGTAACCCACGGGACAGGGGGCCCGAGCAGTACTTC.

This chain joins TRBV7-8 and TRBJ2-3, with TRBD1 matching over 7 bases. J was trimmed by 6 bases and V by 4 bases; bases with no gene match: 13. The CDR3 is 16 residues long. The germline CDR1 and CDR2 sequences are SGHVS and FQNEAQ. DNA for the CDR3: TGTGCCAGCAGCTGGGGGCGTAGGGGGCGGTCGGATACGCAGTATTTT. Its translation: CASSWGRRGRSDTQYF.

V gene TRBV5-1 combines with J gene TRBJ1-1; D is unresolved. Germline lookup yields CDR1 SGHRS and CDR2 YFSETQ. V was pared by 0 bases and J by 0 bases, with 6 bases between. This CDR3 comprises 14 residues. The CDR3 nucleotides are TGCGCCAGCAGCTTGGCCACCTTGAACACTGAAGCTTTCTTT. Amino acid sequence: CASSLATLNTEAFF.

J is TRBJ2-5 and V is TRBV4-3; tentative D call: TRBD2 (5 bases). The CDR3 is made up of 12 amino acids. Germline loops: CDR1 LGHNA, CDR2 YSLEER. The V end was cut by 6 bases, the J end by 5 bases, with 10 bases between. CDR3 residues: CASSRERETQYF. For the CDR3, the DNA is TGCGCCAGCAGTAGGGAGAGGGAGACCCAGTACTTC.

This clone was seen only a few times. The chain recombines TRBV19 with TRBJ1-5; 8 positions agree with TRBD1. The CDR3 spans 15 residues. V trimming: 7 bases; J trimming: 2 bases; junction bases outside the gene matches: 7. Germline loops: CDR1 LNHDA, CDR2 SQIVND (reference sequence). The CDR3 region has the DNA TGTGCCAGTACCTCAACGGACAGGGGCAATCAGCCCCAGCATTTT. Translating gives CASTSTDRGNQPQHF.

The chain has TRBV12-5 and TRBJ1-6; the match to TRBD1 covers 12 bases. Trimming at V came to 1 base and at J to 10 bases, leaving 5 bases not matched to a gene. From germline, CDR1 is LGHNT and CDR2 FRNRAP. This CDR3 region has 16 residues. This CDR3 is CASGLDGTGGRSPLHF. CDR3 nucleotide sequence: TGTGCTAGTGGTTTGGACGGGACAGGGGGCAGATCACCCCTCCACTTT.

The J gene is TRBJ2-2, the V gene TRBV5-1; D call uncertain. The CDR3 loop spans 15 amino acids. V lost 0 bases and J 0 bases, leaving 6 bases between the germline ends. CDR1 and CDR2 (germline): SGHRS, YFSETQ. CDR3 protein: CASSLDSANTGELFF. CDR3 nucleotide sequence: TGCGCCAGCAGCTTGGACAGCGCGAACACCGGGGAGCTGTTTTTT.

This chain links TRBV5-1 with TRBJ2-3; TRBD2 matches 8 bases. CDR1 SGHRS and CDR2 YFSETQ come from the germline V gene. The CDR3 is 17 amino acids. With V trimmed by 4 bases and J by 7 bases, 17 bases remained unmatched. In DNA form, the CDR3 reads TGCGCCAGCAGCGGACTAGCATCTGGCGGGAGCATTAATACGCAGTATTTT. This gives the protein CASSGLASGGSINTQYF.

This chain connects TRBV25-1 to TRBJ2-5; 12 nucleotides line up with TRBD2. J was trimmed by 1 base and V by 8 bases; bases with no gene match: 5. The CDR3 sequence is 15 residues long. Germline values: CDR1 MGHDK, CDR2 SYGVNS. The CDR3 bases are TGTGCCAGCGGACTAGCGGGATTAGGCCAAGAGACCCAGTACTTC. The encoded protein is CASGLAGLGQETQYF.

The V call is TRBV4-1, the J call TRBJ2-7; perhaps TRBD2 as D (5 bases). V was clipped by 0 bases and J by 3 bases, with 9 bases between them. Germline V gene lookup returns CDR1 MGHRA and CDR2 YSYEKL. This CDR3 has 14 amino acids. The CDR3 DNA follows: TGCGCCAGCAGCCAAGATCGGGGAAGCTACGAGCAGTACTTC. Amino acids: CASSQDRGSYEQYF.

The chain joins TRBV19 to TRBJ2-7, with D perhaps matching TRBD1 or TRBD2 (5 bases each). The CDR3 extends over 16 amino acids. In germline, CDR1 is LNHDA, CDR2 SQIVND (reference sequence). V dropped 3 bases and J dropped 1 base, with 16 bases sitting between them. The CDR3 loop reads CASSIAGAGMSYEQYF. The CDR3 coding sequence is TGTGCCAGTAGTATCGCCGGGGCAGGGATGTCCTACGAGCAGTACTTC. Combining the CDR3 with reference TRBV19 and TRBJ2-7 gives the whole variable domain DGGITQSPKYLFRKEGQNVTLSCEQNLNHDAMYWYRQDPGQGLRLIYYSQIVNDFQKGDIAEGYSVSREKKESFPLTVTSAQKNPTAFYLCASSIAGAGMSYEQYFGPGTRLTVT.

This chain connects TRBV10-3 to TRBJ2-5; a possible D gene is TRBD2 (6 bases). V lost 6 bases and J 2 bases, leaving 10 bases between the germline ends. This CDR3 has 13 residues. CDR1 is ENHRY, CDR2 SYGVKD, per germline. CDR3 nucleotides: TGTGCCATCAGCCGTAGCGGACAAGAGACCCAGTACTTC. As protein: CAISRSGQETQYF.

This sequence joins TRBV6-5 and TRBJ1-2; tentative D call: TRBD1 (5 bases). The CDR3 runs to 14 residues. V lost 3 bases and J lost 0, with 8 bases in between. In germline, CDR1 is MNHEY, CDR2 SVGAGI. The CDR3 DNA follows: TGTGCCAGCAGTTATAGGGGTTCTAACTATGGCTACACCTTC. Amino acid sequence: CASSYRGSNYGYTF.

The chain is built from TRBV5-1 and TRBJ1-2; tentatively, D is TRBD1 (5 bases). This CDR3 is 14 amino acids long. Germline CDR1 and CDR2: SGHRS and YFSETQ. The ends were cut back, 0 bases at V and 3 bases at J, with 9 bases in the middle. The CDR3 nucleotides are TGCGCCAGCAGCTTGGGACAGATAGACTATGGCTACACCTTC. Its translation: CASSLGQIDYGYTF.

This chain links TRBV5-4 with TRBJ2-7, with TRBD2 matching 8 bases. The CDR3 loop spans 14 amino acids. The J segment lost 6 bases and the V segment lost 3 bases, leaving 8 bases of the junction unmatched. Germline V gene sequence: CDR1 SGHNT, CDR2 YYREEE (reference sequence). CDR3 protein: CASSYGTSDPEQYF. The DNA of the CDR3 is TGTGCCAGCAGCTACGGGACTAGTGACCCCGAGCAGTACTTC.

This clone was counted between two and nine times. The chain links TRBV30 to TRBJ1-2, with 8 positions matching TRBD1. The CDR3 has 13 residues. Trimming cost V 2 bases and J 5 bases; bases outside gene matches: 4. In germline, CDR1 is GTSNPN, CDR2 SVGIG (reference sequence). In DNA, the CDR3 is TGTGCCTGGAGTCGGGACAGGCCGTATGGCTACACCTTC. Its translation: CAWSRDRPYGYTF.

V gene TRBV11-2 combines with J gene TRBJ2-1; D unclear. This CDR3 comprises 11 residues. V was cut by 1 base and J by 12 bases, with 7 bases left in between. Per the germline V gene, CDR1 is SGHAT and CDR2 is FQNNGV. CDR3 sequence: CASSLVTRQFF. As DNA, the CDR3 is TGTGCCAGCAGCTTAGTGACTCGGCAGTTCTTC.

As for this clone: This specimen includes other DNA sequences encoding the same CDR3. This rearrangement joins TRBV5-4 to TRBJ1-5; D is unclear. CDR1 SGHNT and CDR2 YYREEE come from the germline V gene (reference sequence). The CDR3 totals 14 residues. Trimming cost V 4 bases and J 2 bases, with 10 bases left between them. CDR3: CASSLGGGNQPQHF. Written as DNA, the CDR3 is TGTGCCAGCAGCCTAGGAGGTGGCAATCAGCCCCAGCATTTT. The full variable domain, with the rest looked up from reference TRBV5-4 and TRBJ1-5, is ETGVTQSPTHLIKTRGQQVTLRCSSQSGHNTVSWYQQALGQGPQFIFQYYREEENGRGNFPPRFSGLQFPNYSSELNVNALELDDSALYLCASSLGGGNQPQHFGDGTRLSIL.

Worth noting for this clone: A far larger clone lies a single base away; this is likely a read error. The same CDR3 arises from other DNA sequences in this sample as well. The J gene is TRBJ1-2, the V gene TRBV19, with D possibly TRBD1 on 5 matching bases. CDR1 and CDR2 from the germline V gene are LNHDA and SQIVND (reference sequence). The length of the CDR3 is 15 residues. V was trimmed by 7 bases and J by 1 base, leaving 16 bases between them. The CDR3 nucleotides are TGTGCCAGTAAAGGCCAGGGCCAGCTTAACTATGGCTACACCTTC. Translation: CASKGQGQLNYGYTF.

This chain links TRBV7-2 with TRBJ2-7, with D possibly being TRBD2 (6 bases). V lost 1 base and J 5 bases, leaving 18 bases between the germline ends. The length of the CDR3 is 16 residues. Germline V CDR1 and CDR2: SGHTA, FQGNSA. The CDR3 protein is CASSLGISGPADEQYF. The CDR3 DNA sequence: TGTGCCAGCAGCTTAGGTATTAGCGGACCCGCTGACGAGCAGTACTTC.

The chain is built from TRBV2 and TRBJ2-5; no definite D call. The ends were cut back, 5 bases at V and 2 bases at J, with 12 bases in the middle. Per germline, CDR1 SNHLY and CDR2 FYNNEI. The CDR3 is 14 amino acids. CDR3 coding DNA: TGTGCCAGCAGTAGGCCGACATTACAAGAGACCCAGTACTTC. Translated, it gives CASSRPTLQETQYF.

This clone occurred once. The genes are TRBV7-2 and TRBJ1-6; 8 positions match TRBD1. The CDR3 has 15 residues. Germline values: CDR1 SGHTA, CDR2 FQGNSA. After removal of 5 bases from V and 7 bases from J, the junction contained 7 bases not matched to a gene. The CDR3 DNA reads as TGTGCCAGCAGCCGACAGACAGGGGACAATTCACCCCTCCACTTT. Translation gives CASSRQTGDNSPLHF.

There are a few counts of this clone. V is TRBV7-9 and J is TRBJ1-2; D ambiguous. This CDR3 has 13 amino acids. V was pared by 5 bases and J by 3 bases, with 10 bases between. CDR1 is SEHNR and CDR2 is FQNEAQ in the germline V gene (reference sequence). The CDR3 reads CASSQDLHYGYTF. The CDR3 DNA reads TGTGCCAGCAGCCAGGACCTCCACTATGGCTACACCTTC.

The chain links TRBV18 to TRBJ1-1; no definite D call. The CDR3 has 15 residues. CDR1 KGHSH and CDR2 LQKENI come from the germline V gene. V was shortened by 1 base and J by 0 bases, with 9 bases between the two germline ends. CDR3 sequence reads: CASSPQDGLNTEAFF. CDR3 nucleotides: TGTGCCAGCTCACCACAGGACGGCTTGAACACTGAAGCTTTCTTT.

The V and J genes are TRBV7-2 and TRBJ1-6, with 9 positions matching TRBD1. In germline, CDR1 is SGHTA, CDR2 FQGNSA. CDR3 size: 14 residues. After removal of 3 bases from V and 8 bases from J, the junction contained 2 bases not matched to a gene. The CDR3 DNA follows: TGTGCCAGCAGCTTCCGGGACAGGGATTCACCCCTCCACTTT. This gives the protein CASSFRDRDSPLHF.

This clone was picked up one time. J is TRBJ2-7 and V is TRBV11-2; D is possibly TRBD2 (5 bases). CDR1 is SGHAT, CDR2 FQNNGV, per germline. CDR3 length: 16 amino acids. Trimming left V 5 bases short and J 0 bases short, with 17 bases between. Here the CDR3 reads CASSQEGGLASYEQYF. CDR3 coding DNA: TGTGCCAGCAGCCAAGAAGGAGGACTGGCCTCCTACGAGCAGTACTTC.

The chain employs TRBV7-2 and TRBJ2-7, with 9 bases aligning to TRBD2. V was clipped by 5 bases and J by 6 bases; unmatched bases: 14. The germline CDR1 and CDR2 sequences are SGHTA and FQGNSA. The CDR3 totals 16 residues. CDR3 sequence reads: CASSLSPPREGTEQYF. The CDR3 coding sequence is TGTGCCAGCAGCCTCTCTCCACCGCGGGAGGGGACCGAGCAGTACTTC. The variable domain in full, with the rest retrieved from reference TRBV7-2 and TRBJ2-7, is GAGVSQSPSNKVTEKGKDVELRCDPISGHTALYWYRQSLGQGLEFLIYFQGNSAPDKSGLPSDRFSAERTGGSVSTLTIQRTQQEDSAVYLCASSLSPPREGTEQYFGPGTRLTVT.

The table lists this clone with a count of one. This chain joins TRBV6-5 and TRBJ2-5; no clear D. Trimming removed 5 bases at V and 4 bases at J, with 11 bases between. The CDR3 covers 13 residues. Germline V CDR1 and CDR2: MNHEY, SVGAGI. This CDR3 is CASSATTLETQYF. The CDR3 nucleotides are TGTGCCAGCAGTGCCACAACTCTAGAGACCCAGTACTTC.

This clone has a single count. V gene TRBV28 combines with J gene TRBJ1-2, with TRBD1 identical over 7 bases. V dropped 4 bases and J dropped 8; count of bases not matched to a gene: 4. Looked up from germline, CDR1 is MDHEN and CDR2 is SYDVKM. The CDR3 is 12 amino acids. This CDR3 reads CASSSGQNGYTF. The CDR3 nucleotides are TGTGCCAGCAGTTCGGGACAGAACGGCTACACCTTC.

This clone is labeled as medium-sized. The DNA of the CDR3 is TGTGCCAGCAGCCAAGATGGAAGGACTGGAAACACCATATATTTT. Encoded protein: CASSQDGRTGNTIYF. The chain is built from TRBV14 and TRBJ1-3, with D unclear. Trimming took off 0 bases at V and 2 bases at J, with 8 bases between the two ends. The CDR3 contains 15 residues. Germline loops: CDR1 SGHDN, CDR2 FVKESK.